This T cell receptor beta chain was recovered during a study of shared clonotypes between healthy human individuals. General study points: Among donors, the sharing of clonotypes was expected to be influenced by sequencing depth.

The V gene end was trimmed by 11 bases and the J gene end by 4 bases; junction bases not matched to a gene: 14. Looked up from germline, CDR1 is LNHDA and CDR2 is SQIVND (reference sequence). The CDR3 totals 15 residues. It was across several immunoSEQ plates that each subset's genomic DNA was evenly split. Repertoires were generated with immunoSEQ multiplex PCR, while TCRdb's copy carries only in-frame clones and drops some. The table lists over 2 million clones, 85% to 95% of them singletons, with roughly 0.34% in the top ten. Regarding this clone: The antigen remains undetermined.

This chain links TRBV19 with TRBJ1-5, with 7 bases fitting TRBD1. This sequence originates from a man aged 18 to 30 in good health. Some clones in this sample may be carry-over from other donors' samples. What was sequenced was naive CD4+ T cells from PBMCs. As to subset: CD45RA+ positively selected. The CDR3 DNA reads TGTGCCGGAGGAAAAAAGGGGGCAACTAATCAGCCCCAGCATTTT. Translated: CAGGKKGATNQPQHF.